Each of the 23 T cell receptor beta chains below was sequenced from the same sample in a study of preoperative IRX-2 immunotherapy in early breast cancer. Assay used: immunoSEQ multiplex PCR; TCRdb lists only in-frame clones, some missing. The sample has 30,000 or so clones; 85% to 90% are singletons. This sample's treatment: preoperative locoregional IRX-2 cytokine immunotherapy. The sample was taken from a patient treated with IRX-2 immunotherapy. The receptors shown here come from a human donor with breast cancer.

The genes are TRBV6-1 and TRBJ2-3, with 10 bases fitting TRBD2. After removal of 2 bases from V and 2 bases from J, the junction contained 7 bases not matched to a gene. The germline gives CDR1 MNHNS, CDR2 SASEGT. The CDR3 spans 17 residues. The CDR3 nucleotides read TGTGCCAGCAGTGAAAGGAGGCTAGCGGGAGACACAGATACGCAGTATTTT. It encodes CASSERRLAGDTDTQYF.

V usage is TRBV7-9 and J usage is TRBJ1-1; 7 bases are a match to TRBD1. This CDR3 region has 16 residues. Germline loops: CDR1 SEHNR, CDR2 FQNEAQ (reference sequence). J lost 4 bases, V lost 4 bases, and 12 bases had no gene match. DNA for the CDR3: TGTGCCAGCAGCTCCCGTGCAGGGGGTTGGGGCACTGAAGCTTTCTTT. Encoded protein: CASSSRAGGWGTEAFF.

The V and J genes are TRBV4-1 and TRBJ2-7; a possible D gene is TRBD1 (6 bases). Trimming left V 1 base short and J 3 bases short, with 16 bases between. Looked up from germline, CDR1 is MGHRA and CDR2 is YSYEKL. The CDR3 length is 16 residues. CDR3 nucleotides: TGCGCCAGCAGCCAAGTAGGACAGAGAGCTAACTACGAGCAGTACTTC. As protein: CASSQVGQRANYEQYF.

V is TRBV9 and J is TRBJ2-1; 9 nucleotides line up with TRBD2. The CDR3 spans 16 residues. Germline CDR1 reads SGDLS; CDR2 reads YYNGEE. Trimming removed 0 bases from V and 7 bases from J; junction bases left unmatched: 8. CDR3 DNA: TGTGCCAGCAGCGTAGACGCGGGAGGGCCTTGGAATGAGCAGTTCTTC. Amino acid sequence: CASSVDAGGPWNEQFF.

V gene TRBV5-4 combines with J gene TRBJ1-6; perhaps TRBD1 as D (5 bases). The germline V and J ends were trimmed by 2 bases and 14 bases, with 17 bases remaining between them. The germline V gene has CDR1 SGHNT and CDR2 YYREEE (reference sequence). The CDR3 is 14 residues long. The DNA for the CDR3 is TGTGCCAGCAGCTTTGATGACGGACCCAGGGCCCTCCACTTT. Translating it yields CASSFDDGPRALHF.

The chain carries TRBV11-2 and TRBJ1-5; 8 bases map to TRBD1. V lost 3 bases to trimming and J lost 6 bases; unmatched junction nucleotides: 4. From germline, CDR1 is SGHAT and CDR2 FQNNGV. CDR3 size: 14 residues. CDR3: CASSFAGGRQPQHF. CDR3 bases: TGTGCCAGCAGCTTTGCAGGGGGCCGTCAGCCCCAGCATTTT.

The chain links TRBV5-4 to TRBJ1-1; D is uncertain. CDR1 and CDR2 (germline): SGHNT, YYREEE (reference sequence). The CDR3 loop spans 15 amino acids. Trimming took off 6 bases at V and 1 base at J, with 16 bases between the two ends. The CDR3 spells CASKGQPATNTEAFF. The CDR3 region has the DNA TGTGCCAGCAAAGGGCAGCCGGCCACGAACACTGAAGCTTTCTTT.

The chain couples TRBV30 to TRBJ1-2; D unclear. Germline CDR1 reads GTSNPN; CDR2 reads SVGIG (reference sequence). V was trimmed by 0 bases and J by 2 bases, leaving 10 bases between them. The length of the CDR3 is 14 residues. In nucleotides, the CDR3 is TGTGCCTGGAGTGTACTTACGGACAACTATGGCTACACCTTC. It encodes CAWSVLTDNYGYTF.

The chain carries TRBV6-5 and TRBJ1-2; the D is unclear. V gave up 0 bases and J gave up 8 bases, with 13 bases separating them. The CDR3 sequence is 14 residues long. Germline CDR1 and CDR2: MNHEY and SVGAGI. CDR3 nucleotide sequence: TGTGCCAGCAGTTACTCGAGTGTGGGAGAAGGCTACACCTTC. Residues: CASSYSSVGEGYTF.

V gene TRBV15 combines with J gene TRBJ2-5; perhaps TRBD1 as D (5 bases). Trimming removed 0 bases from V and 2 bases from J, with 7 bases in between. This CDR3 contains 14 residues. Germline assignment: CDR1 LNHNV and CDR2 YYDKDF (reference sequence). CDR3 in DNA: TGTGCCACCAGCAGAGAGGACATACAAGAGACCCAGTACTTC. As protein: CATSREDIQETQYF.

This chain uses TRBV4-3 with TRBJ2-1, with 12 bases matching TRBD2. The trim removed 1 base at V and 7 bases at J, leaving 8 bases unmatched. The CDR3 contains 17 residues. Germline values: CDR1 LGHNA, CDR2 YSLEER. As DNA, the CDR3 is TGCGCCAGCAGCCAAGGACTAGCGGGGGCCCCAACGAATGAGCAGTTCTTC. Translating gives CASSQGLAGAPTNEQFF.

This clone occurred once. V and J are TRBV4-1 and TRBJ1-5; D remains unclear. CDR1 is MGHRA, CDR2 YSYEKL, per germline. The length of the CDR3 is 14 residues. Between the trimmed V and J ends, which lost 4 bases and 7 bases, there was a span of 14 bases. The CDR3 region is CASSREGRVQPQHF. DNA of the CDR3: TGCGCCAGCAGCCGCGAAGGTCGGGTACAGCCCCAGCATTTT.

This chain's CDR3 is CASSRYQETQYF. The DNA of the CDR3 is TGTGCCAGCAGCCGATACCAAGAGACCCAGTACTTC. The V call is TRBV7-8, the J call TRBJ2-5; D not certain. This CDR3 contains 12 residues. The V and J ends lost 5 bases and 0 bases respectively, with 4 bases between them. Germline CDR1 reads SGHVS; CDR2 reads FQNEAQ.

The rearrangement joins TRBV28 to TRBJ1-2, with TRBD1 identical over 8 bases. This CDR3 is built from 12 residues. Germline loops: CDR1 MDHEN, CDR2 SYDVKM. V shed 6 bases and J 3 bases; nucleotides not matched to a gene: 0. CDR3: CASRDRDYGYTF. CDR3 DNA sequence: TGTGCCAGCAGGGACAGGGACTATGGCTACACCTTC.

This sequence joins TRBV5-1 and TRBJ1-1; 9 bases line up with TRBD1. The germline V gene encodes CDR1 SGHRS and CDR2 YFSETQ. The junction had 5 bases not matched to a gene; V was cut back by 4 bases and J by 4 bases. This CDR3 spans 14 amino acids. The CDR3 here is CASSPQGAGTEAFF. As DNA, the CDR3 is TGCGCCAGCAGCCCACAGGGGGCTGGCACTGAAGCTTTCTTT.

The table lists this clone with a count of one. CDR3 bases: TGCGCCAGCAGCCAAGGATTGCAGGGACCTAACTATGGCTACACCTTC. This sequence encodes CASSQGLQGPNYGYTF. The chain couples TRBV4-1 to TRBJ1-2; weak D call: TRBD1 (5 bases). Germline V gene data show CDR1 as MGHRA and CDR2 as YSYEKL. The CDR3 spans 16 residues. V lost 1 base and J 0 bases, leaving 12 bases between the germline ends.

This clone was counted once. The chain employs TRBV19 and TRBJ1-2; D remains ambiguous. The CDR3 runs 11 residues. Germline V gene data show CDR1 as LNHDA and CDR2 as SQIVND (reference sequence). V lost 2 bases to trimming and J lost 8 bases, with 6 bases between them. The CDR3 sequence is CASSILWGYTF. The DNA of the CDR3 is TGTGCCAGTAGTATACTCTGGGGCTACACCTTC.

This clone was recorded a few times. This chain links TRBV4-1 with TRBJ1-2; a possible D gene is TRBD1 (5 bases). Trimming cost V 2 bases and J 0 bases, with 19 bases left between them. Germline CDR1 is MGHRA and CDR2 is YSYEKL. There are 18 residues in the CDR3. CDR3 in amino acids: CASSQPRGAQGTNYGYTF. In nucleotides, the CDR3 is TGCGCCAGCAGCCAACCCCGGGGAGCTCAGGGTACTAACTATGGCTACACCTTC.

V gene TRBV14 combines with J gene TRBJ1-1; D perhaps matches TRBD1 (5 bases). V lost 4 bases and J lost 0, with 12 bases in between. The CDR3 has 15 residues. The germline V gene encodes CDR1 SGHDN and CDR2 FVKESK. The CDR3 loop is CASSRGERMNTEAFF. Written as DNA, the CDR3 is TGTGCCAGCAGCCGAGGGGAGAGAATGAACACTGAAGCTTTCTTT.

This clone was seen more than once but under ten times. This chain connects TRBV2 to TRBJ1-6; D remains ambiguous. The V gene's germline CDR1 is SNHLY and CDR2 FYNNEI. Trimming took off 4 bases at V and 7 bases at J, with 8 bases between the two ends. The CDR3 is made up of 13 amino acids. Here the CDR3 reads CASSGTQNSPLHF. DNA of the CDR3: TGTGCCAGCAGTGGGACCCAGAATTCACCCCTCCACTTT.

This chain connects TRBV2 to TRBJ1-1; 10 bases are a match to TRBD1. From germline, CDR1 is SNHLY and CDR2 FYNNEI. The CDR3 totals 17 residues. V was pared by 7 bases and J by 1 base, with 12 bases of the junction left unmatched. CDR3: CASNGQGGGLRNTEAFF. CDR3 coding DNA: TGTGCCAGCAACGGACAGGGGGGTGGCCTTCGGAACACTGAAGCTTTCTTT.

This clone was found once. The CDR3 nucleotides are TGTGCCAGCAGTTTGACAGGGCGGCTGAACACTGAAGCTTTCTTT. It specifies CASSLTGRLNTEAFF. V gene TRBV28 combines with J gene TRBJ1-1; 7 nucleotides line up with TRBD1. Unmatched junction bases numbered 4, after V lost 3 bases and J lost 0 bases. CDR3 length: 15 residues. Germline CDR1 MDHEN, CDR2 SYDVKM.

This clone occurred once. The rearrangement uses TRBV7-8 and TRBJ2-2; D is possibly TRBD1 (6 bases). CDR1 is SGHVS and CDR2 is FQNEAQ in the germline V gene. Between the trimmed V and J ends, which lost 5 bases and 2 bases, there was a span of 15 bases. The CDR3 length is 16 residues. The CDR3 sequence is CASSLGTGINTGELFF. The CDR3 region has the DNA TGTGCCAGCAGCCTCGGTACAGGGATTAACACCGGGGAGCTGTTTTTT.